This T cell receptor (beta chain) was sequenced in a study of T-cell reconstitution after alpha-beta-depleted transplantation in children. Concerning this clonotype: Its target is not known.

CDR3 size: 13 residues. Germline V gene data show CDR1 as KGHSH and CDR2 as LQKENI. V was pared by 8 bases and J by 6 bases, with 17 bases between. Unique molecular identifiers were incorporated during preparation of the TCRbeta library. TCRdb processed the PCR reads anew with MiXCR; each CDR3 protein has one entry. Among about 300,000 distinct CDR3 sequences, nearly 8% were seen once, and the ten largest hold approximately 8.2%. General study points: A year had passed since transplant, and T-cell counts and diversity by then came mostly from newly produced T cells. About two months after transplant, alpha-beta T cells reportedly came from several hundred expanded graft clones. Certain patients had high TCRbeta diversity at day 60, and it came from recipient T cells and thymic progenitors that survived.

This receptor was identified in a female patient aged 2-15 years who had a stem cell transplant for Fanconi anemia, so the T cells may come from the graft donor. The rearrangement links TRBV18 to TRBJ2-7; possible D gene TRBD2, 6 bases. The starting material was peripheral blood, obtained 360 days after TCRalphabeta/CD19-depleted stem cell transplant. Here the CDR3 reads CASAKGAGSEQYF. The CDR3 DNA sequence: TGTGCCAGCGCGAAGGGCGCGGGGAGCGAGCAGTACTTC.